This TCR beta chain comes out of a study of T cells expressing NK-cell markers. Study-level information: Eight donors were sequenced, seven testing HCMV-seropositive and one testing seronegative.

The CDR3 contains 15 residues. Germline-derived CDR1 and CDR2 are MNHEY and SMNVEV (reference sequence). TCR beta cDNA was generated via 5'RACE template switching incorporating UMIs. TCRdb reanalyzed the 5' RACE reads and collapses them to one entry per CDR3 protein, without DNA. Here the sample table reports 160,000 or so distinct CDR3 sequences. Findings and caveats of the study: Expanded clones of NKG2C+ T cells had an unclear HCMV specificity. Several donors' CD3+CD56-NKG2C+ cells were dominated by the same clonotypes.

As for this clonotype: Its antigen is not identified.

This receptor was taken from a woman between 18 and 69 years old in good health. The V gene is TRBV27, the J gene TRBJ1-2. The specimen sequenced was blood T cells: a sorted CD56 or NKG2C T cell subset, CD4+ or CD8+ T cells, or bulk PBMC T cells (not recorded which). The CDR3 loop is CASSLTPHSNYGYTF.